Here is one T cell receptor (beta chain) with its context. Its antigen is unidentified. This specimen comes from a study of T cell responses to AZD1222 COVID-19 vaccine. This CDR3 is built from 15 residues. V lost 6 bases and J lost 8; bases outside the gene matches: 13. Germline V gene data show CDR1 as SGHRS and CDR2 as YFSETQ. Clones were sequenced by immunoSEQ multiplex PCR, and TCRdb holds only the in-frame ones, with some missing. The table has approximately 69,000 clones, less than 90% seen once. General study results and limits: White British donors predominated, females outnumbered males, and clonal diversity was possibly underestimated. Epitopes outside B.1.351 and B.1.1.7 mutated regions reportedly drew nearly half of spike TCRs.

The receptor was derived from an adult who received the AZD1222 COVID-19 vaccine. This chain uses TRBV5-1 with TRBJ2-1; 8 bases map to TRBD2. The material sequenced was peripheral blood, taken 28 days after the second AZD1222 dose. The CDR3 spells CASTPGRGVVDEQFF. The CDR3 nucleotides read TGCGCCAGCACTCCGGGGCGGGGGGTAGTTGATGAGCAGTTCTTC.